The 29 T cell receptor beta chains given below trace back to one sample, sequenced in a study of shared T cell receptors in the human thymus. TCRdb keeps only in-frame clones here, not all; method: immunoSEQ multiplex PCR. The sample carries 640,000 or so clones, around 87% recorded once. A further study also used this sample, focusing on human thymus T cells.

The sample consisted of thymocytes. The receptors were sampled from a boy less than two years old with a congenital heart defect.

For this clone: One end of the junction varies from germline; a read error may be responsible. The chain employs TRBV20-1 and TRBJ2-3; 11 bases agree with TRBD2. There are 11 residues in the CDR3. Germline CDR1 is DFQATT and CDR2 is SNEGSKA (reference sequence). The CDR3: CSARTSGAPDF. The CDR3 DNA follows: TGCAGTGCTAGGACTAGCGGGGCCCCAGATTTT.

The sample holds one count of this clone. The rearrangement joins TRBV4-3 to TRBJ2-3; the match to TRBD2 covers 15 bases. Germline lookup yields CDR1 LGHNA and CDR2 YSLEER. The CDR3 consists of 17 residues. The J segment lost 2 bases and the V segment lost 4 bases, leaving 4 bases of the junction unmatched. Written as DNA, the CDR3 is TGCGCCAGCAGCCGGGGACTAGCGGGAGGAGCCACAGATACGCAGTATTTT. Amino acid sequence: CASSRGLAGGATDTQYF.

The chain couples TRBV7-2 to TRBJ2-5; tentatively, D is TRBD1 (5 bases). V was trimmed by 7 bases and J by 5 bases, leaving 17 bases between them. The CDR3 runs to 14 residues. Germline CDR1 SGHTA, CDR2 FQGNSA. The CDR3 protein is CASNSDSPKETQYF. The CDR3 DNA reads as TGTGCCAGCAACAGTGACAGCCCTAAGGAGACCCAGTACTTC.

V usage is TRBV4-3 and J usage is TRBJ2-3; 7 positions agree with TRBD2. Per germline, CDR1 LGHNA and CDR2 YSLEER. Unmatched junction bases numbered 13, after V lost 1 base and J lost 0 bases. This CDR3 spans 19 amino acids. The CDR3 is CASSQGGAGYSPSTDTQYF. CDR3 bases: TGCGCCAGCAGCCAAGGAGGAGCGGGGTATAGTCCTAGCACAGATACGCAGTATTTT.

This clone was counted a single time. This chain's CDR3 is CASSLMLKAYEQYF. CDR3 nucleotide sequence: TGTGCCAGCAGTTTAATGCTAAAAGCCTACGAGCAGTACTTC. The V and J genes are TRBV28 and TRBJ2-7; D gene unclear. Germline loops: CDR1 MDHEN, CDR2 SYDVKM. Trimming stripped 2 bases from V and 2 bases from J, with 10 bases between. The CDR3 is made up of 14 amino acids.

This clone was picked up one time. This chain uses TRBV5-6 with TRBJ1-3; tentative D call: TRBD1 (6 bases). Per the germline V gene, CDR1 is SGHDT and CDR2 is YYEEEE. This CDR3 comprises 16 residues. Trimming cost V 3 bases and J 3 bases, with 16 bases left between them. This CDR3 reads CASSSLAGADGNTIYF. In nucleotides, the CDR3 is TGTGCCAGCAGCTCCCTAGCAGGGGCGGATGGAAACACCATATATTTT.

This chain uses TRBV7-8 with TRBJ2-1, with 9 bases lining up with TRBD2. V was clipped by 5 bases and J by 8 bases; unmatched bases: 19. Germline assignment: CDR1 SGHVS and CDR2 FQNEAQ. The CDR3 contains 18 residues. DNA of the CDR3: TGTGCCAGCAGCCACCACGGACTAGCGCGCCCCCAAACCCATGAGCAGTTCTTC. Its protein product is CASSHHGLARPQTHEQFF.

The CDR3 nucleotides read TGTGCCAGCAGTTACTCCAAAACTGGACGGGGCTACGAGCAGTACTTC. Its translation is CASSYSKTGRGYEQYF. V usage is TRBV6-5 and J usage is TRBJ2-7; possible D gene TRBD2, 5 bases. Looked up from germline, CDR1 is MNHEY and CDR2 is SVGAGI. Trimming stripped 0 bases from V and 3 bases from J, with 15 bases between. CDR3 length: 16 amino acids.

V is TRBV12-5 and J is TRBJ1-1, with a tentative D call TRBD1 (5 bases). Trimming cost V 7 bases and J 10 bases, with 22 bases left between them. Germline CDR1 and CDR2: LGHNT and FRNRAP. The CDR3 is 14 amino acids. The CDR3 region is CASALSLQVSLAFF. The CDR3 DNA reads TGTGCTAGTGCCCTATCACTACAGGTTAGTTTAGCTTTCTTT.

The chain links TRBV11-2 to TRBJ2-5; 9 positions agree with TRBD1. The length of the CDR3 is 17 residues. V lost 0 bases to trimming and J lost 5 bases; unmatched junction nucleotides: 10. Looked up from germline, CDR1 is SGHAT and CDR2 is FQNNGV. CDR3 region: CASSLDQQGAVRETQYF. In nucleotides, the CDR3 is TGTGCCAGCAGCTTAGATCAACAGGGGGCGGTCCGGGAGACCCAGTACTTC.

In nucleotides, the CDR3 is TGTGCCATCAGTGGAAAGACTAGCGGGATCTTTACCGGGGAGCTGTTTTTT. Its protein product is CAISGKTSGIFTGELFF. The chain couples TRBV10-3 to TRBJ2-2, with TRBD2 matching 11 bases. The germline V gene encodes CDR1 ENHRY and CDR2 SYGVKD. CDR3 length equals 17 residues. The V and J ends lost 4 bases and 5 bases, in that order; junction bases with no gene match: 9.

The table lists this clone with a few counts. The CDR3 sequence: CASSEWDSEQFF. The CDR3 DNA is TGTGCCAGCAGTGAATGGGACAGTGAGCAGTTCTTC. The V gene is TRBV6-1, the J gene TRBJ2-1; 7 bases align to TRBD1. Germline lookup yields CDR1 MNHNS and CDR2 SASEGT. There are 12 residues in the CDR3. V was pared by 2 bases and J by 9 bases, with 1 base of the junction left unmatched.

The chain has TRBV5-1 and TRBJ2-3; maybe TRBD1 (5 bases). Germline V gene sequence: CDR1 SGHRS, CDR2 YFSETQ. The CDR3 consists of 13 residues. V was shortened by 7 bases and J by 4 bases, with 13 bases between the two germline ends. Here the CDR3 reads CASRPRGPDTQYF. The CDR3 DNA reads TGCGCCAGCCGGCCAAGGGGCCCAGATACGCAGTATTTT.

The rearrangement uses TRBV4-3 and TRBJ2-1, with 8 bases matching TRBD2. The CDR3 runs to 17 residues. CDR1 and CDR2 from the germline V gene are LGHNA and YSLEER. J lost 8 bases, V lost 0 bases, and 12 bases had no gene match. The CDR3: CASSQDPGGLRVDEQFF. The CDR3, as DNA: TGCGCCAGCAGCCAAGATCCGGGAGGGCTTAGGGTCGATGAGCAGTTCTTC.

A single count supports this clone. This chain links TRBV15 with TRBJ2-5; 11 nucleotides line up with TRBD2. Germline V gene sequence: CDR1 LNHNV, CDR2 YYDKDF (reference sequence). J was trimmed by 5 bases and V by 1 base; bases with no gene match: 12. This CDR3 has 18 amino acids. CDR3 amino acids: CATSRALGSGRVLETQYF. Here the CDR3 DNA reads TGTGCCACCAGCAGAGCACTAGGTAGCGGGAGGGTTTTGGAGACCCAGTACTTC.

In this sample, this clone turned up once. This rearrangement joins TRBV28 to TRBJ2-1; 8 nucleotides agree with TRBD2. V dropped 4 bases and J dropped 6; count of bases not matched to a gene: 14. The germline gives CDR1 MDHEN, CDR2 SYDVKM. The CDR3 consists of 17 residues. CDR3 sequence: CASSSGTSLENCNEQFF. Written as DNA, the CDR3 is TGTGCCAGCAGTTCCGGGACTAGTCTTGAGAACTGCAATGAGCAGTTCTTC.

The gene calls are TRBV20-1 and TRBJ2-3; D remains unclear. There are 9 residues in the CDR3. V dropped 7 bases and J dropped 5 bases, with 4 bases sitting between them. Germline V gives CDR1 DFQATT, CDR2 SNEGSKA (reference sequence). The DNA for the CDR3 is TGCAGTGGGCAAGATACGCAGTATTTT. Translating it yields CSGQDTQYF.

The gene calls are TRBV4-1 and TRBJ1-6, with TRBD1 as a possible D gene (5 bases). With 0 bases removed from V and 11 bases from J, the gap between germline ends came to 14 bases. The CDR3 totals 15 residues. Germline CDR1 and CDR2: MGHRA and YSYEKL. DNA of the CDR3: TGCGCCAGCAGCCAAGATCATGTCAGGGAGGCACCCCTCCACTTT. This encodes CASSQDHVREAPLHF.

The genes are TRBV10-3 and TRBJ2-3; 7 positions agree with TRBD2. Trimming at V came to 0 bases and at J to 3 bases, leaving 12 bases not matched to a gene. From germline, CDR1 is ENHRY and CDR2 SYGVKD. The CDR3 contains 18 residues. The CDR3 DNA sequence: TGTGCCATCAGTGAGTCGAGTGGGGCGGGGGAGAGGACAGATACGCAGTATTTT. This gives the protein CAISESSGAGERTDTQYF.

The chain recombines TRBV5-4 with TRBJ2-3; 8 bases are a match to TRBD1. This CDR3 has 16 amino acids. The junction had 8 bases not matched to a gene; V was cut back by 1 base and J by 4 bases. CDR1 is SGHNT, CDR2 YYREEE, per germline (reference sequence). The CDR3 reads CASSLSRQGLPDTQYF. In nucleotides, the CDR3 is TGTGCCAGCAGCTTGTCGAGACAGGGGTTACCAGATACGCAGTATTTT.

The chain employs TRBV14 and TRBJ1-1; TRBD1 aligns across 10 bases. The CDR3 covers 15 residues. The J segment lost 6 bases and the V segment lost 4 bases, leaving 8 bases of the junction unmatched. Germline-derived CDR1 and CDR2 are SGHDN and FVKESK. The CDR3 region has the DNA TGTGCCAGCAGCCCGGACAGGGGGAGTAACTCTGAAGCTTTCTTT. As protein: CASSPDRGSNSEAFF. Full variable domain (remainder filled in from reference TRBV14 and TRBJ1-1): EAGVTQFPSHSVIEKGQTVTLRCDPISGHDNLYWYRRVMGKEIKFLLHFVKESKQDESGMPNNRFLAERTGGTYSTLKVQPAELEDSGVYFCASSPDRGSNSEAFFGQGTRLTVV.

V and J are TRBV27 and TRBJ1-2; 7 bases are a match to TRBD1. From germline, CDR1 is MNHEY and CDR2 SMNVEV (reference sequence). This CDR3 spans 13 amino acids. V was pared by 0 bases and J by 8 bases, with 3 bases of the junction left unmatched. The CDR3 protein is CASSLSGGLGYTF. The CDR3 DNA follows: TGTGCCAGCAGTTTATCAGGGGGCTTGGGCTACACCTTC.

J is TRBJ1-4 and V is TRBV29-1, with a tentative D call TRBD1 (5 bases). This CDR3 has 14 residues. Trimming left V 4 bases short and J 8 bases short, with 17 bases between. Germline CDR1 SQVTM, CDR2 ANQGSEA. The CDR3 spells CSVGRRGVGEKLFF. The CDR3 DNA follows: TGCAGCGTTGGGAGGAGGGGAGTAGGCGAAAAACTGTTTTTT. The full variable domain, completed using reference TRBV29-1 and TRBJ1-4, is SAVISQKPSRDICQRGTSLTIQCQVDSQVTMMFWYRQQPGQSLTLIATANQGSEATYESGFVIDKFPISRPNLTFSTLTVSNMSPEDSSIYLCSVGRRGVGEKLFFGSGTQLSVL.

The CDR3 loop is CASSSPPDRPPNYGYTF. In DNA, the CDR3 is TGTGCCAGCAGTTCTCCCCCTGACAGGCCGCCCAACTATGGCTACACCTTC. This rearrangement joins TRBV28 to TRBJ1-2; D possibly corresponds to TRBD1 (6 bases). Germline V gives CDR1 MDHEN, CDR2 SYDVKM. The CDR3 totals 17 residues. V lost 4 bases and J lost 2, with 20 bases in between.

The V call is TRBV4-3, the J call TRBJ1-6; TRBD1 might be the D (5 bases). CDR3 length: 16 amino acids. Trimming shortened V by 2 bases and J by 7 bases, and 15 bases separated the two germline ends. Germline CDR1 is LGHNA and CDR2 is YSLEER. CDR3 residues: CASSQQGTARNSPLHF. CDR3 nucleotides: TGCGCCAGCAGCCAACAGGGTACTGCCCGGAATTCACCCCTCCACTTT.

This CDR3 is CASSFVQAPLVAEAFF. DNA of the CDR3: TGTGCCAGCAGCTTTGTCCAGGCTCCACTGGTAGCTGAAGCTTTCTTT. The chain links TRBV11-2 to TRBJ1-1; D ambiguous. Germline V CDR1 and CDR2: SGHAT, FQNNGV. The length of the CDR3 is 16 residues. Trimming took 3 bases from V and 6 from J, leaving 20 bases between them.

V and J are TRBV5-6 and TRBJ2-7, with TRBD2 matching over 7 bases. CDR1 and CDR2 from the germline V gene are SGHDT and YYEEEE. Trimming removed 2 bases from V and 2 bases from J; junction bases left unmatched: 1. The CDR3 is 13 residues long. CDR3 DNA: TGTGCCAGCAGCTTCGGGACTACCTACGAGCAGTACTTC. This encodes CASSFGTTYEQYF. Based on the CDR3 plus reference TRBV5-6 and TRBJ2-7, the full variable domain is DAGVTQSPTHLIKTRGQQVTLRCSPKSGHDTVSWYQQALGQGPQFIFQYYEEEERQRGNFPDRFSGHQFPNYSSELNVNALLLGDSALYLCASSFGTTYEQYFGPGTRLTVT.

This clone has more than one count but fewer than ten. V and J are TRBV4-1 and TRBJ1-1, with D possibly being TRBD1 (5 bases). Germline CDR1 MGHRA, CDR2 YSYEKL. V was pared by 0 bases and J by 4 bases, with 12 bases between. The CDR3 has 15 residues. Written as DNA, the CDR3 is TGCGCCAGCAGCCAAGACATCCAGGGTGGCACTGAAGCTTTCTTT. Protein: CASSQDIQGGTEAFF.

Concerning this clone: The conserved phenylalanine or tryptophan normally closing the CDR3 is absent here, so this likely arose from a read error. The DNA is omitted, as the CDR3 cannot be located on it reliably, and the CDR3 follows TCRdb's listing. The CDR3 reads CAWSQNPGQDFL. This chain connects TRBV30 to TRBJ1-2; the table's D call of TRBD1 was not tested on the DNA. Looked up from germline, CDR1 is GTSNPN and CDR2 is SVGIG (reference sequence). Counting both end residues, the CDR3 totals 12 amino acids.